This is a list of T cell receptor beta chains from one sample in a study of molecular identifiers for immune sequencing clone quantification. One entry per CDR3 protein results from TCRdb running MiXCR on the PCR reads. The sample carries tens of thousands of distinct CDR3 sequences, 15% to 20% recorded once. Sequencing used naive CD8+ T cells from blood, with Jurkat cell RNA spiked in. These receptors were obtained from a human donor in good health. Some libraries in this study had Jurkat cell RNA spiked in. Each CDR3 is given with its conserved first and last residue.

v_gene,j_gene,CDR3aa
TRBV5-1,TRBJ2-7,CASSLVLDEQYF
TRBV7-9,TRBJ2-5,CASSSPRETQYF
TRBV7-9,TRBJ1-1,CASSLTDSFLAEAFF
TRBV20-1,TRBJ1-1,CSAGDIRTVNTEAFF
TRBV15,TRBJ2-3,CATSRLGTVLPQYF
TRBV20-1,TRBJ2-3,CSARDISGGALDTQYF
TRBV29-1,TRBJ2-5,CSVATSTTGTGGRETQYF
TRBV2,TRBJ1-5,CASSENRGLSNQPQHF
TRBV12-3/TRBV12-4,TRBJ2-7,CASSEGLAGPYEQYF
TRBV19,TRBJ2-7,CASSPAENYEQYF
TRBV30,TRBJ2-7,CAWSVRGEQYF
TRBV20-1,TRBJ2-3,CSAYSTSGNITDTQYF
TRBV6-2/TRBV6-3,TRBJ1-5,CASSMTGNWDQPQHF
TRBV6-5,TRBJ1-5,CASTSGGNQPQHF
TRBV20-1,TRBJ2-2,CSARDLTSGRGTGELFF
TRBV7-6,TRBJ1-1,CASSPGGAFTEAFF
TRBV14,TRBJ1-1,CASSLGGWTEAFF
TRBV13,TRBJ2-7,CASSARVSSYEQYF
TRBV12-3/TRBV12-4,TRBJ2-3,CASSPTGGTDTQYF
TRBV7-9,TRBJ2-2,CASSPMALAGELFF
TRBV28,TRBJ1-2,CASSLAGGGQYGYTF
TRBV27,TRBJ2-3,CASRDRGLSTDTQYF
TRBV13,TRBJ2-3,CASSGGAGGLRDTQYF
TRBV10-3,TRBJ2-6,CAISGQGPSYRGANVLTF
TRBV28,TRBJ2-7,CASSLYGRTRIEQYF
TRBV2,TRBJ2-7,CASALPSSYEQYF